The next 10 T cell receptor beta chains were all read from a single sample in a study of response to subunit inactivated influenza vaccine. Via MiXCR, TCRdb re-called the RT-PCR reads, giving one row per CDR3 protein. The table has around 190,000 distinct CDR3 sequences, about an eighth seen once. The sample was CD8+ T cells sorted from PBMCs, taken roughly 5 days after vaccination. The source is a man aged 45-65 years who received an inactivated influenza vaccine.

This clonotype was found many times. The chain joins TRBV21-1 to TRBJ2-7; TRBD1 was called by the table and not checked on the DNA. TRBV21-1 is classified as a pseudogene. The CDR3 totals 15 residues. CDR3 DNA sequence: TGTGCCAGCAGCAAGGGGACAAATCCCCCCTACGAGCAGTACTTC. This codes for CASSKGTNPPYEQYF.

In its sample, this clonotype was seen a few times. The chain combines TRBV28 with TRBJ2-3; the match to TRBD2 covers 7 bases. The length of the CDR3 is 15 residues. Trimming at V came to 3 bases and at J to 4 bases, leaving 7 bases not matched to a gene. Looked up from germline, CDR1 is MDHEN and CDR2 is SYDVKM. CDR3 DNA: TGTGCCAGCAGTTTTTTCCGGGGAGGGTCAGATACGCAGTATTTT. It yields the protein CASSFFRGGSDTQYF.

This clonotype turned up a few times. The CDR3: CASSPPETPRGVLTF. The CDR3 DNA sequence: TGTGCCAGCTCACCACCGGAGACACCCCGAGGCGTCCTGACTTTC. The chain recombines TRBV18 with TRBJ2-6; D not resolved. The V and J ends lost 0 bases and 12 bases respectively, with 15 bases between them. Germline loops: CDR1 KGHSH, CDR2 LQKENI. This CDR3 has 15 residues. Variable domain in full (rest from reference TRBV18 and TRBJ2-6): NAGVMQNPRHLVRRRGQEARLRCSPMKGHSHVYWYRQLPEEGLKFMVYLQKENIIDESGMPKERFSAEFPKEGPSILRIQQVVRGDSAAYFCASSPPETPRGVLTFGAGSRLTVL.

This rearrangement joins TRBV28 to TRBJ1-1; D possibly corresponds to TRBD1 (5 bases). V dropped 2 bases and J dropped 4 bases, with 17 bases sitting between them. Germline V lookup: CDR1 MDHEN, CDR2 SYDVKM. The CDR3 is 16 amino acids. The CDR3 DNA follows: TGTGCCAGCAGTTTAAACATCATACAGGAATCCACTGAAGCTTTCTTT. This codes for CASSLNIIQESTEAFF.

This clonotype came up a few times. The rearrangement joins TRBV29-1 to TRBJ2-7, with a tentative D call TRBD1 (5 bases). The CDR3 spans 14 residues. Trimming removed 1 base from V and 0 bases from J, with 10 bases in between. Germline values: CDR1 SQVTM, CDR2 ANQGSEA. CDR3 sequence: CSVEARDSSYEQYF. CDR3 bases: TGCAGCGTTGAAGCCAGGGATAGCTCCTACGAGCAGTACTTC.

The table lists this clonotype with a few counts. The genes are TRBV11-2 and TRBJ1-6; no clear D gene. The CDR3 spans 16 residues. CDR1 is SGHAT, CDR2 FQNNGV, per germline. The V gene lost 5 bases and the J gene lost 4 bases, with 15 bases spanning the gap. CDR3 loop: CASSLPALGYNSPLHF. The DNA for the CDR3 is TGTGCCAGCAGCCTCCCCGCCCTTGGGTATAATTCACCCCTCCACTTT.

The chain carries TRBV19 and TRBJ1-2; a weak D match, TRBD1 (6 bases). Germline V gene data show CDR1 as LNHDA and CDR2 as SQIVND (reference sequence). The CDR3 extends over 15 amino acids. V lost 3 bases and J lost 2, with 13 bases in between. CDR3 sequence (DNA): TGTGCCAGTAGTATTGGGCAGGGGCGGAACTATGGCTACACCTTC. Amino acid sequence: CASSIGQGRNYGYTF.

This clonotype was observed a few times. V usage is TRBV6-2 or TRBV6-3 and J usage is TRBJ2-1; no clear D gene. The V end was cut by 0 bases, the J end by 7 bases, with 10 bases between. This CDR3 is 14 amino acids long. Germline loops: CDR1 MNHEY, CDR2 SVGEGT. This CDR3 reads CASSYSLTLNEQFF. CDR3 bases: TGTGCCAGCAGTTACTCCCTGACCTTGAATGAGCAGTTCTTC.

This clonotype was seen a few times. The chain uses TRBV12-3 or TRBV12-4 and TRBJ2-7; weak D call: TRBD2 (7 bases). CDR3 length equals 15 residues. V was cut by 2 bases and J by 5 bases, with 16 bases left in between. The CDR3 reads CASSLIRGADDEQYF. The CDR3, as DNA: TGTGCCAGCAGTTTAATTCGGGGGGCTGACGACGAGCAGTACTTC.

CDR3 coding DNA: TGTGCCAGCAGCGACCCCGGGACAGGGGGCGGCTACACCTTC. Translation: CASSDPGTGGGYTF. The chain links TRBV7-9 to TRBJ1-2; 12 bases map to TRBD1. The CDR3 sequence is 14 residues long. Trimming took 5 bases from V and 8 from J; bases not matched to a gene: 6. Germline V CDR1 and CDR2: SEHNR, FQNEAQ (reference sequence).